Following are 22 T cell receptor beta chains from one sample sequenced in a study of blood T cell repertoires in COVID-19. The assay was immunoSEQ multiplex PCR, and TCRdb's table has in-frame clones only and misses some. Here the sample spans around 320,000 clones, 85% to 90% being singletons. The specimen sequenced was PBMCs or T cells enriched from blood (not recorded which). The receptor set was obtained from a woman aged 45-65 years who had been exposed to COVID-19.

CDR3 DNA sequence: TGTGCCAGCAGTTACAGCGGGGGGGTGAGCGGAAACACCATATATTTT. As protein: CASSYSGGVSGNTIYF. The gene calls are TRBV6-5 and TRBJ1-3, with D possibly TRBD1 on 5 matching bases. With 2 bases removed from V and 4 bases from J, the gap between germline ends came to 15 bases. The CDR3 is made up of 16 amino acids. Germline V gene data show CDR1 as MNHEY and CDR2 as SVGAGI.

The V gene is TRBV21-1, the J gene TRBJ2-1; TRBD2, the table's D call, lacks a check against the DNA. TRBV21-1 is listed as a pseudogene. The CDR3 is 12 residues long. The CDR3 region is CASSKRANEQFF. CDR3 sequence (DNA): TGTGCCAGCAGCAAGAGGGCCAATGAGCAGTTCTTC.

This clone was counted a single time. V is TRBV28 and J is TRBJ2-3, with D perhaps TRBD2 (6 bases). With 6 bases removed from V and 6 bases from J, the gap between germline ends came to 16 bases. Germline CDR1 is MDHEN and CDR2 is SYDVKM. The CDR3 extends over 14 amino acids. The CDR3 is CASRGVGGGDTQYF. The CDR3 bases are TGTGCCAGCAGGGGTGTGGGAGGCGGTGATACGCAGTATTTT.

This chain connects TRBV5-1 to TRBJ2-5; D uncertain. The CDR3 is 15 amino acids. The germline CDR1 and CDR2 sequences are SGHRS and YFSETQ. V lost 6 bases to trimming and J lost 1 base, with 16 bases between them. The CDR3 loop is CASMVSGLGQETQYF. The CDR3 bases are TGCGCCAGCATGGTTTCCGGGTTGGGCCAAGAGACCCAGTACTTC. The full variable domain, completed using reference TRBV5-1 and TRBJ2-5, is KAGVTQTPRYLIKTRGQQVTLSCSPISGHRSVSWYQQTPGQGLQFLFEYFSETQRNKGNFPGRFSGRQFSNSRSEMNVSTLELGDSALYLCASMVSGLGQETQYFGPGTRLLVL.

The chain uses TRBV5-5 and TRBJ1-1, with a possible D match to TRBD1 (5 bases). V was clipped by 0 bases and J by 5 bases, with 11 bases between them. Germline CDR1 is SGHKS and CDR2 is YYEKEE (reference sequence). The CDR3 has 14 residues. The CDR3 DNA sequence: TGTGCCAGCAGCTTGGGACAGCGGGGGACTGAAGCTTTCTTT. Its translation: CASSLGQRGTEAFF.

The rearrangement joins TRBV27 to TRBJ2-7; TRBD1 might be the D (7 bases). Germline CDR1 MNHEY, CDR2 SMNVEV (reference sequence). This CDR3 comprises 15 residues. V was cut by 10 bases and J by 3 bases, with 22 bases left in between. The CDR3 loop reads CANTPQGGFCYEQYF. Written as DNA, the CDR3 is TGTGCCAACACCCCTCAGGGGGGATTCTGCTACGAGCAGTACTTC.

This rearrangement joins TRBV19 to TRBJ1-6, with 8 bases matching TRBD1. The CDR3 length is 13 residues. The trim removed 9 bases at V and 6 bases at J, leaving 4 bases unmatched. Germline CDR1 LNHDA, CDR2 SQIVND (reference sequence). In nucleotides, the CDR3 is TGTGCCAGCCAGGGGGCCGGTAATTCACCCCTCCACTTT. Its translation is CASQGAGNSPLHF.

The chain is built from TRBV15 and TRBJ1-6; no clear D gene. Germline CDR1 is LNHNV and CDR2 is YYDKDF (reference sequence). The CDR3 runs to 15 residues. V was shortened by 0 bases and J by 7 bases, with 10 bases between the two germline ends. The CDR3 sequence is CATSRDKAGNSPLHF. Here the CDR3 DNA reads TGTGCCACCAGCAGAGATAAGGCAGGAAATTCACCCCTCCACTTT.

The chain joins TRBV28 to TRBJ2-1; perhaps TRBD2 as D (6 bases). Germline assignment: CDR1 MDHEN and CDR2 SYDVKM. V dropped 4 bases and J dropped 8 bases, with 6 bases sitting between them. The CDR3 contains 11 residues. The CDR3 region is CASSWEDEQFF. The CDR3 DNA reads as TGTGCCAGCAGTTGGGAGGATGAGCAGTTCTTC.

V is TRBV15 and J is TRBJ1-4, with a weak D call TRBD1 (6 bases). The V gene lost 1 base and the J gene lost 3 bases, with 12 bases spanning the gap. CDR1 LNHNV and CDR2 YYDKDF come from the germline V gene (reference sequence). The CDR3 is made up of 16 amino acids. The CDR3 sequence is CATSRARTVANEKLFF. CDR3 bases: TGTGCCACCAGCAGAGCCAGGACAGTAGCTAATGAAAAACTGTTTTTT.

The CDR3 loop is CSVEGIGYEQYF. In DNA, the CDR3 is TGCAGCGTTGAAGGCATCGGCTACGAGCAGTACTTC. The chain employs TRBV29-1 and TRBJ2-7, with D hard to call. Between the trimmed V and J ends, which lost 1 base and 3 bases, there was a span of 7 bases. The CDR3 sequence is 12 residues long. Germline-derived CDR1 and CDR2 are SQVTM and ANQGSEA.

V usage is TRBV5-1 and J usage is TRBJ2-7; D might be TRBD1 (5 bases). V lost 0 bases and J lost 7, with 14 bases in between. Germline assignment: CDR1 SGHRS and CDR2 YFSETQ. The CDR3 contains 14 residues. The CDR3 here is CASSLVIGQGEQYF. The DNA for the CDR3 is TGCGCCAGCAGCTTGGTGATAGGACAAGGAGAGCAGTACTTC.

This clone has just one count. The V and J genes are TRBV5-1 and TRBJ2-7, with a weak D call TRBD1 (5 bases). The germline V and J ends were trimmed by 4 bases and 2 bases, with 10 bases remaining between them. In germline, CDR1 is SGHRS, CDR2 YFSETQ. This CDR3 is built from 13 residues. CDR3 residues: CASSLTVAYEQYF. In nucleotides, the CDR3 is TGCGCCAGCAGCCTGACAGTGGCCTACGAGCAGTACTTC.

This chain connects TRBV30 to TRBJ1-2, with 8 bases fitting TRBD1. This CDR3 has 13 residues. Germline-derived CDR1 and CDR2 are GTSNPN and SVGIG (reference sequence). Trimming removed 3 bases from V and 8 bases from J; junction bases left unmatched: 8. The CDR3 DNA reads TGTGCCTGGAGAGAGACAGGGGTGAGCGGCTACACCTTC. Translating gives CAWRETGVSGYTF. Together with reference TRBV30 and TRBJ1-2, the CDR3 gives the full variable domain: SQTIHQWPATLVQPVGSPLSLECTVEGTSNPNLYWYRQAAGRGLQLLFYSVGIGQISSEVPQNLSASRPQDRQFILSSKKLLLSDSGFYLCAWRETGVSGYTFGSGTRLTVV.

This clone has only a few counts. The chain recombines TRBV2 with TRBJ2-2; 9 bases match TRBD2. CDR1 is SNHLY and CDR2 is FYNNEI in the germline V gene. The V gene end was trimmed by 7 bases and the J gene end by 2 bases; junction bases not matched to a gene: 5. The CDR3 loop spans 15 amino acids. The CDR3 loop is CASNQRGVNTGELFF. The CDR3 nucleotides read TGTGCCAGCAACCAGCGGGGGGTTAACACCGGGGAGCTGTTTTTT.

The chain carries TRBV11-2 and TRBJ2-2; D might be TRBD1 (6 bases). CDR3 size: 15 residues. V lost 2 bases to trimming and J lost 7 bases, with 14 bases between them. Looked up from germline, CDR1 is SGHAT and CDR2 is FQNNGV. CDR3 sequence reads: CASSLTRGRHGELFF. In DNA form, the CDR3 reads TGTGCCAGCAGCTTAACCAGGGGAAGGCACGGGGAGCTGTTTTTT.

This clone was seen a few times. The V call is TRBV20-1, the J call TRBJ2-7; no clear D gene. In germline, CDR1 is DFQATT, CDR2 SNEGSKA (reference sequence). The CDR3 is made up of 10 amino acids. V was shortened by 3 bases and J by 2 bases, with 2 bases between the two germline ends. CDR3 sequence: CSASTYEQYF. DNA for the CDR3: TGCAGTGCTAGCACCTACGAGCAGTACTTC.

Worth noting for this clone: One end of the junction does not line up with germline, which may come from a read error. The rearrangement links TRBV9 to TRBJ2-1; D is undetermined. Germline CDR1 and CDR2: SGDLS and YYNGEE. The CDR3 consists of 13 residues. The CDR3 protein is CASSPSSDNEQFF. The CDR3 DNA is TGTGCCAGCAGCCCCTCCTCCGACAATGAGCAGTTCTTC.

The rearrangement joins TRBV11-2 to TRBJ2-5; D possibly corresponds to TRBD1 (5 bases). V lost 2 bases, J lost 7 bases, and 17 bases lay in between. The germline CDR1 and CDR2 sequences are SGHAT and FQNNGV. This CDR3 is built from 15 residues. CDR3 sequence (DNA): TGTGCCAGCAGCTTATCGGCAGGGCTGTTGCGGACCCAGTACTTC. Its translation is CASSLSAGLLRTQYF.

This clone has just a few counts. The chain carries TRBV3-1 (or the pseudogene TRBV3-2) and TRBJ2-1, with a tentative D call TRBD2 (5 bases). This CDR3 spans 16 amino acids. CDR1 and CDR2 (germline): LGHDT, YNNKEL (reference sequence). V shed 3 bases and J shed 0 bases, with 12 bases lying between them. CDR3 amino acids: CASSQAKLGSYNEQFF. The DNA of the CDR3 is TGTGCCAGCAGCCAGGCAAAACTAGGCTCCTACAATGAGCAGTTCTTC.

The rearrangement links TRBV11-2 to TRBJ1-4; 8 positions agree with TRBD1. There are 17 residues in the CDR3. V trimming: 3 bases; J trimming: 5 bases; junction bases outside the gene matches: 11. Germline loops: CDR1 SGHAT, CDR2 FQNNGV. CDR3 residues: CASSFGDADRVNEKLFF. As DNA, the CDR3 is TGTGCCAGCAGCTTCGGGGACGCGGACAGGGTCAATGAAAAACTGTTTTTT.

The chain employs TRBV4-1 and TRBJ1-5; the D is unclear. Trimming removed 0 bases from V and 1 base from J, with 4 bases in between. The CDR3 sequence is 14 residues long. The germline V gene has CDR1 MGHRA and CDR2 YSYEKL. The DNA for the CDR3 is TGCGCCAGCAGCCAAGATCTCAGCAATCAGCCCCAGCATTTT. Its translation: CASSQDLSNQPQHF.